One and the same sample provided the 7 T cell receptor beta chains below, sequenced in a study of T-cell reconstitution after alpha-beta-depleted transplantation in children listed by TCRdb under 2016. Library prep was done by PCR. Sequencing used an Illumina HiSeq 2500. To normalize quantification of the TCRbeta repertoire, the TCR libraries were built with molecular barcoding that relied on unique molecular identifiers. The public reads were reprocessed in TCRdb via fastp at Q25 and MiXCR, keeping in-frame beta chains. CDR3 protein duplicates are merged, each entry listing the most common genes and DNA. For this sample the table gives about 240,000 distinct CDR3 sequences, of which approximately 12% were detected only once. The ten largest clones add up to over 2.5% of the sample. Here the sequenced sample was PBMCs from the stem cell graft donor, taken from the stem cell graft. Receptors were obtained from a human donor who donated a stem cell graft to a child with acute lymphoblastic leukemia.

This clonotype was seen ten or more times. The rearrangement uses TRBV28 and TRBJ2-3, with TRBD2 as a possible D gene (6 bases). CDR1 is MDHEN and CDR2 is SYDVKM in the germline V gene. Trimming removed 6 bases from V and 1 base from J, with 29 bases in between. This CDR3 is 20 amino acids long. CDR3 bases: TGTGCCAGCAGGTGGGACTCTCCACTTGAGCGTGGGGCGGGCACAGATACGCAGTATTTT. The encoded protein is CASRWDSPLERGAGTDTQYF.

In this sample, this clonotype turned up many times. The genes are TRBV4-2 and TRBJ2-3; D is undetermined. The germline V and J ends were trimmed by 1 base and 4 bases, with 6 bases remaining between them. CDR3 length: 13 amino acids. From germline, CDR1 is LGHNA and CDR2 YNFKEQ. Here the CDR3 DNA reads TGTGCCAGCAGCCAAGGACTGGCAGATACGCAGTATTTT. This gives the protein CASSQGLADTQYF.

In regard to this clonotype: Since a much larger clone is just one base distant, this may be a read error. The chain joins TRBV10-3 to TRBJ2-3, with 7 positions matching TRBD1. The CDR3 extends over 16 amino acids. CDR1 and CDR2 (germline): ENHRY, SYGVKD. After removal of 4 bases from V and 2 bases from J, the junction contained 9 bases not matched to a gene. CDR3: CAISGDSGRYTDTQYF. The CDR3 nucleotides read TGTGCCATCAGTGGGGACAGCGGAAGATACACAGATACGCAGTATTTT.

This clonotype was detected ten times or more. V gene TRBV7-2 combines with J gene TRBJ1-2, with 7 bases lining up with TRBD1. Germline V lookup: CDR1 SGHTA, CDR2 FQGNSA. This CDR3 has 15 amino acids. V shed 2 bases and J 3 bases; nucleotides not matched to a gene: 6. The CDR3 reads CASSLRDSFYYGYTF. CDR3 nucleotides: TGTGCCAGCAGCTTAAGGGACAGCTTCTACTATGGCTACACCTTC.

This clonotype was observed many times. The chain combines TRBV29-1 with TRBJ2-7; 7 positions match TRBD2. With V trimmed by 4 bases and J by 5 bases, 14 bases remained unmatched. The germline gives CDR1 SQVTM, CDR2 ANQGSEA. The CDR3 loop spans 15 amino acids. CDR3 sequence reads: CSVGSGGRKADEQYF. Here the CDR3 DNA reads TGCAGCGTTGGTTCCGGCGGGAGAAAAGCAGACGAGCAGTACTTC.

This clonotype was recorded at least ten times. The rearrangement links TRBV7-9 to TRBJ1-5, with TRBD1 as a possible D gene (5 bases). The CDR3 has 15 residues. V lost 4 bases, J lost 0 bases, and 10 bases lay in between. CDR1 is SEHNR, CDR2 FQNEAQ, per germline (reference sequence). The CDR3 here is CASSSSRDSNQPQHF. CDR3 in DNA: TGTGCCAGCAGCTCATCCAGGGATAGCAATCAGCCCCAGCATTTT.

This clonotype was found many times. This sequence joins TRBV7-2 and TRBJ2-7; D could derive from TRBD1 or TRBD2 (6 bases each). From germline, CDR1 is SGHTA and CDR2 FQGNSA. V lost 0 bases and J 5 bases, leaving 17 bases between the germline ends. This CDR3 is built from 16 residues. The CDR3 sequence: CASSLAGQTSSHEQYF. The CDR3 DNA is TGTGCCAGCAGCTTAGCGGGACAAACTAGCAGTCACGAGCAGTACTTC.